This TCR beta chain originates from a study of cytomegalovirus exposure and HLA in healthy donors. This CDR3 has 19 amino acids. The V segment lost 6 bases and the J segment 0 bases; nucleotides outside the gene matches: 11. Germline values: CDR1 SGHTA, CDR2 FQGNSA. Primers: 60 Vbeta forward and 13 Jbeta reverse. TCRdb's table, derived via immunoSEQ multiplex PCR, lists solely in-frame clones and lacks some. Of 90,000 or so clones in the sample, roughly 80% were seen once. The clonotype originates from a man aged 50-59 years in good health and CMV-seropositive. J is TRBJ2-3 and V is TRBV7-2; 14 bases line up with TRBD2. Input material: PBMCs. DNA of the CDR3: TGTGCCAGCAGTTCCCGCGGACTAGCGGGAGGTGCTAGCACAGATACGCAGTATTTT. Amino acids: CASSSRGLAGGASTDTQYF.